This T cell receptor beta chain comes out of a study of T cell repertoires in cytomegalovirus infection (dated by TCRdb to between 2018 and 2021). Context from the whole study: Because public TCR beta signatures pointed to carriage of CMV infection together with the matching HLA type, the HLA type of each donor mattered for the analysis.

The run used an Illumina HiSeq 1500. TCRdb itself trimmed the public reads at Q25 with fastp, ran MiXCR and retained productive beta chains. Every CDR3 protein is listed once, alongside the most common genes and DNA of its rows. The sample data list about 680,000 distinct CDR3 sequences, and approximately 25% of these were observed just once. The top ten hold less than 9.5% of the sample. In the germline V gene, CDR1 corresponds to SGHVS and CDR2 to FNYEAQ. Including the terminal cysteine and phenylalanine, the CDR3 comprises 16 residues. Only the CDR3 DNA stays, 48 bases, in frame from base 1. Unmatched junction bases come to 9, with V trimmed by 2 bases and J by 5 bases. Turning to this clonotype: No cognate antigen has been identified for it. Qualities for individual bases were not recorded, and no much larger clone is one base off.

Broad study findings and their caveats: Cumulative frequency of public TCR beta family members discriminated carriers of CMV infection plus the relevant HLA type in this cohort and an independent 352-donor cohort. In the ex vivo response, HLA-C-restricted CMV-specific TCR beta clonotypes were dominant, and in two of eight donors the single most frequent clonotype came from this HLA-C-restricted group.

Specimen: CD8+ T cells from PBMCs. The V gene is TRBV7-6 and the J gene is TRBJ2-4; 7 central bases correspond to TRBD1. The receptor's source is a human donor in good health (CMV status not recorded). Some clones in this sample may be carry-over from other donors' samples. The CDR3 region: CASSLPRQGGQNIQYF. The nucleotide sequence reads TGTGCCAGCAGCTTACCCCGACAGGGCGGCCAAAACATTCAGTACTTC.